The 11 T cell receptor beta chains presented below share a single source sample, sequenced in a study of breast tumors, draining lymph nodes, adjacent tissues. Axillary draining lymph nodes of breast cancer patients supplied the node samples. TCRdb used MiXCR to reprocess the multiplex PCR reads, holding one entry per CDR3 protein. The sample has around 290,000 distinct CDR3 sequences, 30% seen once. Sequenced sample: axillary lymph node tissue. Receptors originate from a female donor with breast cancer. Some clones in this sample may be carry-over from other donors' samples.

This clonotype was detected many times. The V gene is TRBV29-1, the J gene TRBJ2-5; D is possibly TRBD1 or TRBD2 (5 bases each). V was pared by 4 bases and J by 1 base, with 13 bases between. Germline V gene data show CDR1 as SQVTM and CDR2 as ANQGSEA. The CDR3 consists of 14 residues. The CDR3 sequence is CSVGPGGGQETQYF. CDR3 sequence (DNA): TGCAGCGTTGGACCAGGTGGGGGCCAAGAGACCCAGTACTTC.

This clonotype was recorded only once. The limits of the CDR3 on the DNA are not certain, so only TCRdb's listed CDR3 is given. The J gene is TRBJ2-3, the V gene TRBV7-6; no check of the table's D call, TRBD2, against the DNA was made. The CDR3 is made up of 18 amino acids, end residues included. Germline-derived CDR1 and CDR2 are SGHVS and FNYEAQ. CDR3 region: CASSFYICSARSTDTQYF.

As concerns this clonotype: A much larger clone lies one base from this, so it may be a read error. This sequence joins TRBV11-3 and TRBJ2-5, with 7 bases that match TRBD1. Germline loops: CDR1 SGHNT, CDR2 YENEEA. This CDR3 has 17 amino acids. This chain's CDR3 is CASSFRKTGPYQEAQYF. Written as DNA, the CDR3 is TGTGCCAGCAGCTTCCGGAAGACAGGGCCGTACCAAGAGGCCCAGTACTTC.

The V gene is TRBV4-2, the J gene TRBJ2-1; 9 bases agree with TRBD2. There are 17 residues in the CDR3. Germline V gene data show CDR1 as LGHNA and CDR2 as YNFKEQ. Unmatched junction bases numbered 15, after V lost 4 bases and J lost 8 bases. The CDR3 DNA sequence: TGTGCCAGCAGCCCCCTCACCCGGACTAGCGAAGACGATGAGCAGTTCTTC. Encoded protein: CASSPLTRTSEDDEQFF.

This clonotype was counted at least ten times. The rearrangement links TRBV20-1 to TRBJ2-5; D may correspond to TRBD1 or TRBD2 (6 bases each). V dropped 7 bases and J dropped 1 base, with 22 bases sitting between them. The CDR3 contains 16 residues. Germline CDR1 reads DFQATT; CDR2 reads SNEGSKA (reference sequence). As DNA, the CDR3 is TGCAGTGTTCCACACAAGGAGGGGGAGCCCCAAGAGACCCAGTACTTC. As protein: CSVPHKEGEPQETQYF.

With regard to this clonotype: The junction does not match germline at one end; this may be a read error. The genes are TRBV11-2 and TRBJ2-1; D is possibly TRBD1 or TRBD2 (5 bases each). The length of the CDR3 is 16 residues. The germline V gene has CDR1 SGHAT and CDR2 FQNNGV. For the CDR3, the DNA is TGCGCCAGCAGCTCGTCGAGACGGGACGAATACAATGAGCAGTTCTTC. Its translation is CASSSSRRDEYNEQFF.

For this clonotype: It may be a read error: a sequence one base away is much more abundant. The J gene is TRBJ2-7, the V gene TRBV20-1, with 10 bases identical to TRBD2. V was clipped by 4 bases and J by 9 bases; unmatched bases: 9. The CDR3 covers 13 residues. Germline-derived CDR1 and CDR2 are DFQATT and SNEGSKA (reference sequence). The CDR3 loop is CSAKAGGPFAQYF. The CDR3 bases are TGCAGTGCTAAAGCGGGAGGGCCGTTTGCGCAGTACTTC.

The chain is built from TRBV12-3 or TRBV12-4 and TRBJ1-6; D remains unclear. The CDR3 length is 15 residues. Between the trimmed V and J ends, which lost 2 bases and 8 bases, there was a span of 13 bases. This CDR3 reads CASSLPSDTDSPLHF. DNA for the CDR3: TGTGCCAGCAGTTTACCTAGCGACACTGATTCACCCCTCCACTTT.

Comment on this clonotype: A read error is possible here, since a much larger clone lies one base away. CDR3 DNA sequence: TGTGCCTGGAAGCCCCCTGGGGAGACCCAGTGCTTC. Translated, it gives CAWKPPGETQCF. This chain uses TRBV30 with TRBJ2-5, with D possibly matching TRBD2 (5 bases). From germline, CDR1 is GTSNPN and CDR2 SVGIG (reference sequence). The CDR3 runs to 12 residues.

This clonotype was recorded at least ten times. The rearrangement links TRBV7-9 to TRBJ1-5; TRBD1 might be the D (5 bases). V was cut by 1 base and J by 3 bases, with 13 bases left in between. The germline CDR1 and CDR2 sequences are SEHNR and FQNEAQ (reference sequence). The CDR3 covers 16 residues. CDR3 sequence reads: CASSLGGSGTNQPQHF. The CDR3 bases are TGTGCCAGCAGCTTAGGGGGGTCGGGGACCAATCAGCCCCAGCATTTT.

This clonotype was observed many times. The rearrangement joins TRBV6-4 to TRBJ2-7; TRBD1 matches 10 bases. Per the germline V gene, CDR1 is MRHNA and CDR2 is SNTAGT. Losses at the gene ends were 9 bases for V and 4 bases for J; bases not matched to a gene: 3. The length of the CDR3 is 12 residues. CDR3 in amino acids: CASQDRGYEQYF. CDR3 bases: TGTGCCAGTCAGGACAGGGGGTACGAGCAGTACTTC.